These 13 T cell receptor beta chains originate from one sample sequenced in a study of blood T cell repertoires in COVID-19. Repertoires were generated with immunoSEQ multiplex PCR, while TCRdb's copy carries only in-frame clones and drops some. The top ten clones hold roughly an eighth of a sample with about 70,000 clones, approximately 86% of them seen once. Source material: peripheral blood. The receptors were gathered from a human donor in a cohort sampled during active COVID-19.

The rearrangement joins TRBV19 to TRBJ2-1, with 11 bases aligning to TRBD2. Germline assignment: CDR1 LNHDA and CDR2 SQIVND (reference sequence). V shed 7 bases and J 9 bases; nucleotides not matched to a gene: 14. This CDR3 has 16 residues. CDR3 sequence: CASTPGLAGGLSEQFF. CDR3 nucleotides: TGTGCCAGTACCCCCGGGTTAGCGGGGGGGCTCAGTGAGCAGTTCTTC.

The chain has TRBV7-6 and TRBJ2-2; a possible D gene is TRBD1 (6 bases). Trimming removed 3 bases from V and 1 base from J, with 9 bases in between. Germline V gene data show CDR1 as SGHVS and CDR2 as FNYEAQ. This CDR3 spans 15 amino acids. CDR3 sequence reads: CASSLGAQNTGELFF. CDR3 in DNA: TGTGCCAGCAGCTTGGGGGCGCAGAACACCGGGGAGCTGTTTTTT.

The table lists this clone with a few counts. CDR3 protein: CAWSGGAGAFSYEQYF. Written as DNA, the CDR3 is TGTGCCTGGAGTGGCGGAGCGGGGGCGTTCTCCTACGAGCAGTACTTC. The chain uses TRBV30 and TRBJ2-7; the match to TRBD2 covers 8 bases. This CDR3 is 16 amino acids long. After removal of 1 base from V and 0 bases from J, the junction contained 8 bases not matched to a gene. Per germline, CDR1 GTSNPN and CDR2 SVGIG (reference sequence).

The gene calls are TRBV14 and TRBJ2-7; D is perhaps TRBD1 (5 bases). This CDR3 comprises 13 residues. V dropped 0 bases and J dropped 3 bases, with 6 bases sitting between them. Germline V gene sequence: CDR1 SGHDN, CDR2 FVKESK. CDR3 DNA: TGTGCCAGCAGCCAAGAAAGGGGCTACGAGCAGTACTTC. This gives the protein CASSQERGYEQYF.

This clone is a singleton in its sample. CDR3 protein: CASSLDPRGLGRSDTQYF. The CDR3 nucleotides are TGTGCCAGCAGCTTAGATCCCCGGGGTCTGGGCAGGTCGGATACGCAGTATTTT. The chain employs TRBV11-2 and TRBJ2-3, with a possible D match to TRBD2 (5 bases). Germline V gene sequence: CDR1 SGHAT, CDR2 FQNNGV. V was trimmed by 0 bases and J by 6 bases, leaving 22 bases between them. The CDR3 is made up of 18 amino acids.

The chain recombines TRBV10-3 with TRBJ2-1; weak D call: TRBD1 (5 bases). This CDR3 is 14 amino acids long. Germline CDR1 is ENHRY and CDR2 is SYGVKD. Trimming pared 4 bases from V and 7 bases from J, leaving 14 bases between. In DNA, the CDR3 is TGTGCCATCAGTGCCGATAGGGGAACTAATGAGCAGTTCTTC. Protein: CAISADRGTNEQFF.

The genes are TRBV4-1 and TRBJ1-6; D remains ambiguous. CDR1 MGHRA and CDR2 YSYEKL come from the germline V gene. Trimming pared 2 bases from V and 13 bases from J, leaving 15 bases between. The CDR3 loop spans 14 amino acids. The CDR3, as DNA: TGCGCCAGCAGCCAACTGAGGGATTCGTTTCCCCTCCACTTT. It codes for CASSQLRDSFPLHF.

The V and J genes are TRBV18 and TRBJ1-1, with 7 nucleotides matching TRBD1. The trim removed 3 bases at V and 4 bases at J, leaving 8 bases unmatched. CDR1 and CDR2 from the germline V gene are KGHSH and LQKENI. The CDR3 has 15 residues. Written as DNA, the CDR3 is TGTGCCAGCTCACCGATCGAAGGGGGCGGCACTGAAGCTTTCTTT. Its translation is CASSPIEGGGTEAFF.

J is TRBJ2-5 and V is TRBV21-1; TRBD2, the table's D call, was not compared with the DNA. TRBV21-1 is a pseudogene segment. CDR3 length: 16 amino acids. The CDR3, as DNA: TGTGCCAGCAGCCGAAGAGGGCCTCGAGCCGAAGAGACCCAGTACTTC. Translating it yields CASSRRGPRAEETQYF.

This clone came up a few times. The V gene is TRBV12-3 or TRBV12-4, the J gene TRBJ2-3, with TRBD1 identical over 7 bases. J gave up 14 bases and V 6 bases, and 11 bases lay outside the gene matches. The CDR3 loop spans 12 amino acids. The CDR3 sequence: CASRPDRSRWYF. DNA for the CDR3: TGTGCCAGCAGACCGGACAGGTCCCGTTGGTATTTT.

The chain links TRBV19 to TRBJ1-1; 7 positions match TRBD1. V shed 5 bases, J shed 6 bases, and the junction held 6 bases outside the gene matches. The germline CDR1 and CDR2 sequences are LNHDA and SQIVND (reference sequence). This CDR3 is built from 13 residues. The CDR3 loop reads CASSPQGRAEAFF. CDR3 bases: TGTGCCAGTAGTCCACAGGGGCGCGCTGAAGCTTTCTTT.

V is TRBV6-5 and J is TRBJ1-5; D is undetermined. CDR1 and CDR2 from the germline V gene are MNHEY and SVGAGI. The length of the CDR3 is 13 residues. V was cut by 6 bases and J by 4 bases, with 10 bases left in between. CDR3 coding DNA: TGTGCCAGCAGAACAACAAGAAATCAGCCCCAGCATTTT. As protein: CASRTTRNQPQHF.

This clone was counted a single time. V gene TRBV5-4 combines with J gene TRBJ2-3, with 9 bases that match TRBD1. There are 15 residues in the CDR3. In germline, CDR1 is SGHNT, CDR2 YYREEE (reference sequence). The ends lost 0 bases at V and 2 bases at J; junction bases unmatched: 1. The CDR3 loop reads CASSLDRGPTDTQYF. As DNA, the CDR3 is TGTGCCAGCAGCTTGGACAGGGGGCCCACAGATACGCAGTATTTT.